The 8 T cell receptor beta chains reported below all come from one sample, sequenced in a study of T cell responses to AZD1222 COVID-19 vaccine (dated by TCRdb to the early 2020s). This specimen's time point label, interpreted: about 28 days (+/-7) after the second vaccine dose. The library was made by the immunoSEQ multiplex PCR assay. What TCRdb holds here is the immuneACCESS table cut down to in-frame rearrangements. Part of the clones is not present; checked against another copy, under half of the missing clones reflect an unresolved V gene, and the others are unexplained. This sample lists 90,000 to 130,000 clones; about 94% were detected once. About 3.1% of the sample is taken by the ten largest. This specimen consisted of peripheral blood, obtained 28 days after the second AZD1222 dose. All receptors come from an adult who received the AZD1222 COVID-19 vaccine.

The chain links TRBV7-8 to TRBJ2-1; tentatively, D is TRBD1 (6 bases). Germline CDR1 SGHVS, CDR2 FQNEAQ. V lost 2 bases and J 8 bases, leaving 16 bases between the germline ends. CDR3 size: 15 residues. Here the CDR3 DNA reads TGTGCCAGCAGCTTAAACAGGGTCATTGCAGATGAGCAGTTCTTC. Translating it yields CASSLNRVIADEQFF.

The rearrangement uses TRBV28 and TRBJ2-3, with TRBD1 matching over 7 bases. V shed 3 bases and J 2 bases; nucleotides not matched to a gene: 5. The germline V gene has CDR1 MDHEN and CDR2 SYDVKM. The CDR3 loop spans 15 amino acids. CDR3 in amino acids: CASSFETGDTDTQYF. For the CDR3, the DNA is TGTGCCAGCAGTTTTGAAACAGGGGACACAGATACGCAGTATTTT.

The chain uses TRBV6-6 and TRBJ1-2; no firm D call. The CDR3 runs to 13 residues. From germline, CDR1 is MNHNY and CDR2 SVGAGI (reference sequence). V was cut by 3 bases and J by 3 bases, with 8 bases left in between. The CDR3: CASSYGPDYGYTF. The DNA for the CDR3 is TGTGCCAGCAGTTATGGTCCAGACTATGGCTACACCTTC.

The chain has TRBV5-1 and TRBJ1-4, with TRBD1 matching 8 bases. The CDR3 runs 15 residues. Looked up from germline, CDR1 is SGHRS and CDR2 is YFSETQ. The trim removed 4 bases at V and 5 bases at J, leaving 7 bases unmatched. DNA of the CDR3: TGCGCCAGCAGCCTAGGGGACAGGCAAAATGAAAAACTGTTTTTT. Amino acids: CASSLGDRQNEKLFF.

The V gene is TRBV6-5, the J gene TRBJ1-2; TRBD1 matches 8 bases. The CDR3 contains 15 residues. The germline CDR1 and CDR2 sequences are MNHEY and SVGAGI. Trimming took 0 bases from V and 7 from J; bases not matched to a gene: 7. The CDR3 protein is CASSYSGRGHVGYTF. The CDR3 coding sequence is TGTGCCAGCAGTTACTCGGGCAGGGGGCATGTTGGCTACACCTTC.

The chain links TRBV13 to TRBJ1-1, with D perhaps TRBD1 (5 bases). Trimming shortened V by 2 bases and J by 5 bases, and 15 bases separated the two germline ends. The germline gives CDR1 PRHDT, CDR2 FYEKMQ (reference sequence). This CDR3 spans 15 amino acids. The CDR3 is CASSLTPLKGTEAFF. CDR3 DNA: TGTGCCAGCAGCTTAACCCCACTAAAGGGGACTGAAGCTTTCTTT.

The J gene is TRBJ2-1, the V gene TRBV19; either TRBD1 or TRBD2 may fit D (5 bases each). Per germline, CDR1 LNHDA and CDR2 SQIVND (reference sequence). The CDR3 sequence is 14 residues long. Trimming pared 3 bases from V and 5 bases from J, leaving 11 bases between. The CDR3 DNA sequence: TGTGCCAGTAGTATGGGACCTGGCAACAATGAGCAGTTCTTC. Residues: CASSMGPGNNEQFF.

V gene TRBV6-5 combines with J gene TRBJ1-2; 8 bases agree with TRBD1. Germline V gene lookup returns CDR1 MNHEY and CDR2 SVGAGI. The CDR3 contains 14 residues. With 6 bases clipped from V and 6 bases from J, the junction kept 9 bases outside the gene matches. CDR3: CASRKMTGANGYTF. The DNA for the CDR3 is TGTGCCAGCAGGAAGATGACAGGGGCGAATGGCTACACCTTC.